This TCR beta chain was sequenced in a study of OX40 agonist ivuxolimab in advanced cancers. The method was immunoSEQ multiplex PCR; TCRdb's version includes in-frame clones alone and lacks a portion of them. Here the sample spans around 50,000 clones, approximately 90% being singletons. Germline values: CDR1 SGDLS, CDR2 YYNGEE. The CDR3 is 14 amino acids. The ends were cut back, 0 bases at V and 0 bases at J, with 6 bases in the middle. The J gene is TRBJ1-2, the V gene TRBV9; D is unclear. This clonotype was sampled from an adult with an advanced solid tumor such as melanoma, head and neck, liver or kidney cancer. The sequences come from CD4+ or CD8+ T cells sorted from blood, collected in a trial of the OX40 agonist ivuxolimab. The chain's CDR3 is CASSVGNANYGYTF. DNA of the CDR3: TGTGCCAGCAGCGTAGGGAACGCTAACTATGGCTACACCTTC.